The sequence of this TCR beta chain was determined in a study of cytomegalovirus exposure and HLA in healthy donors. Study-wide background: In terms of ancestry, the Caucasian-associated cluster contained about 81% of the roughly 400 genotyped donors.

V gave up 0 bases and J gave up 3 bases, with 15 bases separating them. This CDR3 comprises 17 residues. The germline V gene has CDR1 MGHRA and CDR2 YSYEKL. A multiplex PCR was run with 60 Vbeta primers and 13 Jbeta primers. Some clones are missing from TCRdb's copy, which holds only in-frame ones; the method was immunoSEQ multiplex PCR. Of around 150,000 clones listed, about 85% are singletons. This clone was seen a handful of times. The receptor's source is a man between 18 and 35 years old in good health and CMV-seropositive. Sequenced input: PBMCs. The chain recombines TRBV4-1 with TRBJ2-1, with D tentatively TRBD1 (6 bases). CDR3 protein: CASSQDGGQGVYNEQFF. DNA for the CDR3: TGCGCCAGCAGCCAAGATGGGGGCCAGGGCGTCTACAATGAGCAGTTCTTC.